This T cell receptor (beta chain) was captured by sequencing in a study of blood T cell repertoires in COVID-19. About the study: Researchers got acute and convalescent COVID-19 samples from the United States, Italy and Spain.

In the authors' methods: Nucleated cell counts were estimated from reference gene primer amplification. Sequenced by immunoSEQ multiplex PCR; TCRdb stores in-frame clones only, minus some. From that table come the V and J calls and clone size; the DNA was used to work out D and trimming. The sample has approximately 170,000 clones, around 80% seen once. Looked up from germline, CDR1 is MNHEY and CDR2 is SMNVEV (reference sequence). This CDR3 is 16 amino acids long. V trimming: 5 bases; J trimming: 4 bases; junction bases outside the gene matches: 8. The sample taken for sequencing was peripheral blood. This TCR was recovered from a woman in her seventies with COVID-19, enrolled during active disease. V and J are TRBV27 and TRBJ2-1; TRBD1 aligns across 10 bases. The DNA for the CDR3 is TGTGCCAGCAGTCCGACAACGGGACAGGGGTACAATGAGCAGTTCTTC. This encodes CASSPTTGQGYNEQFF.